This TCR beta chain comes out of a study of beta chain features in type 1 diabetes. The collection from each donor was one heparinised blood draw averaging roughly 100 mL. The V gene's germline CDR1 is SQVTM and CDR2 ANQGSEA. The CDR3 is 12 amino acids. V lost 7 bases, J lost 1 base, and 3 bases stayed unmatched. Every bit of the isolated RNA underwent reverse transcription, so sequencing read expressed TCRB transcripts. Samples of naive, central memory and regulatory T cells yielded a mean of about 3.7 million reads. Data came from immunoSEQ multiplex PCR; TCRdb stores just in-frame clones and leaves some out. Counted here are hundreds of thousands of clones, more than 12% occurring once; the ten biggest clones make up 0.03% to 0.045%. In this sample, this clone turned up a few times. Its matching antigen is unknown. Whole-study results and caveats: TCRB CDR3 length was moderately but significantly reduced in all four CD4+ subsets of Type 1 diabetes patients.

This sequence joins TRBV29-1 and TRBJ2-5, with 7 bases matching TRBD1. The sequenced material came from naive CD4+ T cells from blood. This TCR was sampled from a man between 18 and 29 years old with type 1 diabetes. CDR3 sequence reads: CSAGTAQETQYF. In nucleotides, the CDR3 is TGCAGCGCTGGGACAGCCCAAGAGACCCAGTACTTC.